The entry below gives a single TCR beta chain sequence along with its context. Antigen: not known. The junction had 2 bases not matched to a gene; V was cut back by 2 bases and J by 4 bases. The CDR3 spans 15 residues. Germline CDR1 is SGHTA and CDR2 is FQGNSA. According to the study, TCR beta libraries were built with iRepertoire HTBI primers and CDR3-region Arm-PCR. TCRdb reanalysed the multiplex PCR reads using MiXCR and keeps one entry per CDR3 protein. This table holds 350,000 to 450,000 distinct CDR3 sequences, about 21% found once. Time point here: persistent/refractory GD, antithyroid drugs over 5 years with positive TRAb. Isolated PBMC RNA provided the starting material for the TCR library. Patients with Graves' disease were diagnosed by American Thyroid Association guidelines. These data are taken from a study of regulatory T cells in long-lasting Graves disease. About the study: Persistent cases took antithyroid drugs over 5 years and stayed TSH receptor antibody positive. Study results and limitations: Authors noted too few samples as a limitation. Newly diagnosed disease favored TRBV20-1 and TRBJ2-1 over persistent disease.

Specimen: peripheral blood mononuclear cells (PBMCs), collected when the disease was refractory, from a patient treated with antithyroid drugs. The TCR sequence derives from a female donor with Graves disease. The chain links TRBV7-2 to TRBJ2-1, with 10 positions matching TRBD2. DNA of the CDR3: TGTGCCAGCAGCTTAATAGCGGGAGGTTACAATGAGCAGTTCTTC. It encodes CASSLIAGGYNEQFF.